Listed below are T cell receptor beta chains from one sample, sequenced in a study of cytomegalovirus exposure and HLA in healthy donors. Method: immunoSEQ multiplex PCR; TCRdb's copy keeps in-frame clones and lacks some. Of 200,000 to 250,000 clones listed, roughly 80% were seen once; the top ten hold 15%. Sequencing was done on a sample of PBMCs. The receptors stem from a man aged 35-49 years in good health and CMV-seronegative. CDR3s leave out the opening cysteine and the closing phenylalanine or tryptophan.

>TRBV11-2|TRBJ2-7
ASSFRNSYEQY
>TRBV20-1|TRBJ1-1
SASPLGGAF
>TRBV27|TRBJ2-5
ASSLLASGYQETQY
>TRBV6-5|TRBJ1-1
ASSPFRGAEAF
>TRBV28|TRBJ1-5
ASSLSRNQPQH
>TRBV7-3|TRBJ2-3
ASSSRGTGGTDTQY
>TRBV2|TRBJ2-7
ATTTPDSYEQY
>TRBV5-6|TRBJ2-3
ASSPGRGDTQY
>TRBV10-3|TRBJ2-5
AISEVLAGGIPGETQY
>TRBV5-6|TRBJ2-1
ASSLVLAGEDEQF
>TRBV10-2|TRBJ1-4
ASGRQGSTNEKLF
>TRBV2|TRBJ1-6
ATAGRENSPLH
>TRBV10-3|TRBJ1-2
AISADRRIGYT
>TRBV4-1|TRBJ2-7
ASSRQTSATYEQY
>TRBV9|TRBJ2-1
ASSVGDSQF
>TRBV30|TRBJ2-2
AWSPTGTGNANTGELF
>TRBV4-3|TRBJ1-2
ASSLFSPGGDYGYT
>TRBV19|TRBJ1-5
ASSRGTGGSQPQH
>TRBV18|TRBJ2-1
ASSQYPSSYNEQF
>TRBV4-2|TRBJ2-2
ASSQVLPGELF
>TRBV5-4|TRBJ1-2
ASSSPGQASFYGYT
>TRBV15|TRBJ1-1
ATSRDRGGTEAF
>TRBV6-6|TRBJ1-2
ASSTGQLAYGYT
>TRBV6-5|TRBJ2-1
ASSYSGQPYNEQF
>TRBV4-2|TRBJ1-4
ASSLSHRGRGEKLF
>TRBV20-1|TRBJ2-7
SARDTYEQY
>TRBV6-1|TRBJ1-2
ASSEYRGNYGYT
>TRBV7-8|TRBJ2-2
ASSYRQGTGELF
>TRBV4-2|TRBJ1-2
ASSQVGQVNYGYT
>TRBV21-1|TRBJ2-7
ASSKQLAIEGSYEQY
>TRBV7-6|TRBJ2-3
ASSGSGQSTDTQY
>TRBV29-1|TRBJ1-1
SAGPRTGTEAF
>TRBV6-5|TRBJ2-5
ASSYGRQETQY
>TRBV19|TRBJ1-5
ASSNPGRQPQH
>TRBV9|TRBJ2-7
ASSAQVGVSYEQY
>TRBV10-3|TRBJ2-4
AISDPASGNIQY
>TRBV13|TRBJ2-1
ASSPRDRDRYNEQF
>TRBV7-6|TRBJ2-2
ASSLAPRTSGMTGTGELF
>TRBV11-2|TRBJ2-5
ASSHLAGGETQY
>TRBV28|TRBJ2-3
ASSLAGGSDTQY
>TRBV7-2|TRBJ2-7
ASSYSSSYEQY
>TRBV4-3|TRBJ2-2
ASSQDRTPGTGELF
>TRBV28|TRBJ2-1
ASSLGRGINNEQF
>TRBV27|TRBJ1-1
ASSFSPKLRGRRNTEAF
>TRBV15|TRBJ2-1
ATSRGKTGGSNEQF
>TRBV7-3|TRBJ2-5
ASSLSGGQETQY
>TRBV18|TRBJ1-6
ASSPLTGNYNSPLH
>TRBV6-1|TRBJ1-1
ASSEVIEAQAF
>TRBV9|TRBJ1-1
ASSAGTGGWAEAF
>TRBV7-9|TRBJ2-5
ASSLSGTEY
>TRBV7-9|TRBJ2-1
ASSLGTGGKKDNEQF